This entry describes one TCR beta chain. The antigen remains undetermined. This record comes from a study of monozygotic twins with inflammatory bowel disease. General study results and limits: Relative to healthy twins, IBD patients had fewer clonotypes in common with others, a gap that was especially apparent with disease activity.

Germline CDR1 is SGHNT and CDR2 is YYREEE (reference sequence). This CDR3 has 15 amino acids. From its re-call of the 5' RACE reads, TCRdb lists each CDR3 protein once, without DNA. The table for this sample gives about 140,000 distinct CDR3 sequences. This clonotype originated in a human donor with ulcerative colitis or Crohn's disease, or a healthy co-twin of an affected twin (not recorded which). The sample taken for sequencing was blood. This chain connects TRBV5-4 to TRBJ2-1. The CDR3 spells CASSLDPTIYNEQFF.